This TCR beta chain was recovered during a study of Ad26.COV2.S vaccination and SARS-CoV-2 variants. Study background: Intramuscular Ad26.COV2.S at 5x10^10 or 1x10^11 viral particles. Whole-study findings and limits: Individuals receiving vaccine had higher spike-specific TCR breadth than placebo recipients did.

The treatment was: 15 to 20 received Ad26.COV2.S at low or high dose, single or two shots; roughly five received placebo; per-sample allocation not given. Specimens were obtained on day 63 following the first vaccine or placebo injection. Germline lookup yields CDR1 DFQATT and CDR2 SNEGSKA (reference sequence). CDR3 length equals 11 residues. Unmatched junction bases numbered 5, after V lost 6 bases and J lost 9 bases. Assay used: immunoSEQ multiplex PCR; TCRdb lists only in-frame clones, some missing. Seen here are 450,000 to 550,000 clones, 80% to 90% observed once, and the top ten hold over 1.5%. In the case of this clone: Its specificity is not known.

J is TRBJ2-4 and V is TRBV20-1; 7 bases match TRBD2. The clonotype originates from a person between 18 and 60 years old who received the Ad26.COV2.S COVID-19 vaccine or a placebo. Sequencing was performed on peripheral blood, taken in a trial of Ad26.COV2.S vaccine versus placebo. In DNA form, the CDR3 reads TGCAGTGCGCCTAGCGGCGCCATTCAGTACTTC. Protein product: CSAPSGAIQYF.